This T cell receptor beta chain was found in a study of T-cell memory formation after mild COVID-19. About the study: TCR clusters were largely donor specific. Study observations and caveats: Nothing confirmed that second-wave clones peaking on day 37 were specific for SARS-CoV-2.

MiXCR, applied by TCRdb to the 5' RACE reads, yields one record per CDR3 protein. The profile shows 450,000 to 650,000 distinct CDR3 sequences, roughly a fifth of them singletons. This clonotype was seen a handful of times. Its antigen is unknown. V was trimmed by 8 bases and J by 2 bases, leaving 16 bases between them. The CDR3 is 14 amino acids. CDR1 SGHTA and CDR2 FQGNSA come from the germline V gene. The clonotype comes from an adult woman who had mild COVID-19 (a few samples of this study predate the infection). Cell type and time point are not known. The chain combines TRBV7-2 with TRBJ2-7, with D tentatively TRBD2 (7 bases). Sequenced: PBMCs or a T cell subset sorted from them (not recorded which). The CDR3 DNA is TGTGCCAGCGGGGGGCAAGCGGGGACCTACGAGCAGTACTTC. It yields the protein CASGGQAGTYEQYF.